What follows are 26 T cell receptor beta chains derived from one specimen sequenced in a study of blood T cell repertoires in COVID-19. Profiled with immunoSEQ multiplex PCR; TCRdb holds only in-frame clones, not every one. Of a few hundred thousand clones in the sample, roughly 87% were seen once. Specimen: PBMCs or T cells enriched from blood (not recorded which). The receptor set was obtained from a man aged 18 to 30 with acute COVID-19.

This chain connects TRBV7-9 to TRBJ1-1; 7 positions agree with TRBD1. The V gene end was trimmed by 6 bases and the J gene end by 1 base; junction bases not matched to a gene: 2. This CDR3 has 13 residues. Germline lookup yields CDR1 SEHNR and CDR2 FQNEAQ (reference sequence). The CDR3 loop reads CASSDRENTEAFF. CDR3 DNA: TGTGCCAGCAGTGACAGGGAGAACACTGAAGCTTTCTTT.

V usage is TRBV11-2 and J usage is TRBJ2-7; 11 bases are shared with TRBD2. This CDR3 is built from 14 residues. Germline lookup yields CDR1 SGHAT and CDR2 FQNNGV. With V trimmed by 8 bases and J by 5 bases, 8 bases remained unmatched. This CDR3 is CASRSKGLADEQYF. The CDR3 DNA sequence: TGTGCCAGCCGATCGAAGGGACTAGCGGACGAGCAGTACTTC.

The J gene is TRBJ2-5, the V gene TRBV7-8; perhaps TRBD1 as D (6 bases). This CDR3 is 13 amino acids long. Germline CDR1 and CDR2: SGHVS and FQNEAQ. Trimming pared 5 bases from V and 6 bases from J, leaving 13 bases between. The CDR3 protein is CASSPGVGKTQYF. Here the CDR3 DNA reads TGTGCCAGCAGCCCAGGGGTTGGGAAGACCCAGTACTTC. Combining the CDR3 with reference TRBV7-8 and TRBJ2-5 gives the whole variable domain GAGVSQSPRYKVAKRGQDVALRCDPISGHVSLFWYQQALGQGPEFLTYFQNEAQLDKSGLPSDRFFAERPEGSVSTLKIQRTQQEDSAVYLCASSPGVGKTQYFGPGTRLLVL.

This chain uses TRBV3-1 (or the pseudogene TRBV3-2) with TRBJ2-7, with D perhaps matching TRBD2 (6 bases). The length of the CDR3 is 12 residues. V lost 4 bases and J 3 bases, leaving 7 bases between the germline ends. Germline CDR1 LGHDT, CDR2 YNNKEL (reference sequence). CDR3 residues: CASSLRGYEQYF. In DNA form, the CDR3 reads TGTGCCAGCAGCCTGCGGGGCTACGAGCAGTACTTC.

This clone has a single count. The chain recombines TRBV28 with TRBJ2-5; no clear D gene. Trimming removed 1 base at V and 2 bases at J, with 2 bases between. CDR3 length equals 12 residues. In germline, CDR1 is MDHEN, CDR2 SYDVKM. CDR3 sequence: CASSLLQETQYF. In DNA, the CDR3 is TGTGCCAGCAGTTTATTACAAGAGACCCAGTACTTC.

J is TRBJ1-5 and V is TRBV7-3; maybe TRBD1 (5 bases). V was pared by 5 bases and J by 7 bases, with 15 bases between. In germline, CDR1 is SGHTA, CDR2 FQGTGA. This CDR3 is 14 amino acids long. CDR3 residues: CASSPSGPDQPQHF. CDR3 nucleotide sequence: TGTGCCAGCAGCCCCTCAGGGCCAGACCAGCCCCAGCATTTT.

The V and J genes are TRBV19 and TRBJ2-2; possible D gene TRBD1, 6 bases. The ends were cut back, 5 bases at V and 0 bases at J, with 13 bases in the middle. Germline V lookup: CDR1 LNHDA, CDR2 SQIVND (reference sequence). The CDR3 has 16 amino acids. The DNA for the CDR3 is TGTGCCAGTAGTGTCACAGGGTCCACGAACACCGGGGAGCTGTTTTTT. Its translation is CASSVTGSTNTGELFF. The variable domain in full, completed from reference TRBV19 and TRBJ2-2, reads DGGITQSPKYLFRKEGQNVTLSCEQNLNHDAMYWYRQDPGQGLRLIYYSQIVNDFQKGDIAEGYSVSREKKESFPLTVTSAQKNPTAFYLCASSVTGSTNTGELFFGEGSRLTVL.

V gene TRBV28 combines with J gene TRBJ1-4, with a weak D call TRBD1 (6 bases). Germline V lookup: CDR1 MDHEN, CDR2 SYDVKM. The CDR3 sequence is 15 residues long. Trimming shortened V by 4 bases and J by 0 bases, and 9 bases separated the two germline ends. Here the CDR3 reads CASSSQGATNEKLFF. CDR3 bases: TGTGCCAGCAGTTCACAGGGCGCAACTAATGAAAAACTGTTTTTT.

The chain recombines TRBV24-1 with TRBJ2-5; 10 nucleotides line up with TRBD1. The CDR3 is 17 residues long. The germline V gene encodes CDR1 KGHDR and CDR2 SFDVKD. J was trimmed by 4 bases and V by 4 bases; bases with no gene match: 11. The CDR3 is CATSDGAETGGGETQYF. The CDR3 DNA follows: TGTGCCACCAGTGACGGGGCCGAGACAGGGGGCGGAGAGACCCAGTACTTC.

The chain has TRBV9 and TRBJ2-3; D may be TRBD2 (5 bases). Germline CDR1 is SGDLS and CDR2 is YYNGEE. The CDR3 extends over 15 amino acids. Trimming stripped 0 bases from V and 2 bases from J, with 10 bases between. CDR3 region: CASSVEGAHTDTQYF. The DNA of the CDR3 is TGTGCCAGCAGCGTAGAGGGAGCCCACACAGATACGCAGTATTTT.

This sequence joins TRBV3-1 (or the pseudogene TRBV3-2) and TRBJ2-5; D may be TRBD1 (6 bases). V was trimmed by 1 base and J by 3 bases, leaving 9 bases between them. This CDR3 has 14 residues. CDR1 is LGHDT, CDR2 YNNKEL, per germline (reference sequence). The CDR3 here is CASSQGAGEETQYF. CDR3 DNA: TGTGCCAGCAGCCAAGGGGCAGGGGAAGAGACCCAGTACTTC.

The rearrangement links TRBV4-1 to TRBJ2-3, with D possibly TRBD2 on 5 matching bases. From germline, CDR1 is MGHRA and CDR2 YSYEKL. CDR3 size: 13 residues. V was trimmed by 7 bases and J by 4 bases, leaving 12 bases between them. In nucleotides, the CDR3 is TGCGCCAGCAACCACGAGGGCGCAGATACGCAGTATTTT. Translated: CASNHEGADTQYF.

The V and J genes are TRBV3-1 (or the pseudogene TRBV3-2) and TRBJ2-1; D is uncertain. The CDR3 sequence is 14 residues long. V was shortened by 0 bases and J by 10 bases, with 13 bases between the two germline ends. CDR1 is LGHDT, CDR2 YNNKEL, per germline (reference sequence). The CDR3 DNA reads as TGTGCCAGCAGCCAAGATTCAGACTCGCAAGAGCAGTTCTTC. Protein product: CASSQDSDSQEQFF.

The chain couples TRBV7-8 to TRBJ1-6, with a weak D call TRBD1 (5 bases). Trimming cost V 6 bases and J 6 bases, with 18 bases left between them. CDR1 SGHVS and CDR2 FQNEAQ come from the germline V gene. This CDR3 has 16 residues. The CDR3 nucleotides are TGTGCCAGCAGTCCCTCCAGGGTAATGAGTAATTCACCCCTCCACTTT. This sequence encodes CASSPSRVMSNSPLHF.

CDR3 coding DNA: TGCGCCAGCAGTCCCCAGGGGGCAAGGAACGCAGATACGCAGTATTTT. It yields the protein CASSPQGARNADTQYF. The chain links TRBV4-1 to TRBJ2-3; 8 positions agree with TRBD1. The V segment lost 6 bases and the J segment 4 bases; nucleotides outside the gene matches: 12. CDR3 length equals 16 residues. Looked up from germline, CDR1 is MGHRA and CDR2 is YSYEKL.

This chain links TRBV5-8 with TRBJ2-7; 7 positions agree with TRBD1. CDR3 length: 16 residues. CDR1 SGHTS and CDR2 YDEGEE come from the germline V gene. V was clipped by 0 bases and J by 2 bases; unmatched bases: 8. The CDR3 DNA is TGTGCCAGCAGCTTGGATCCGGGACAGCCTACCTACGAGCAGTACTTC. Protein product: CASSLDPGQPTYEQYF.

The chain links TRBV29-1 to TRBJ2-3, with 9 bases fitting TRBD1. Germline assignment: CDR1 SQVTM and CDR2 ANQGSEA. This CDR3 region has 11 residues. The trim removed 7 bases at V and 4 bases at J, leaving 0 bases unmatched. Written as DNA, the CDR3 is TGCAGCGGGGACAGGGCAGATACGCAGTATTTT. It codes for CSGDRADTQYF.

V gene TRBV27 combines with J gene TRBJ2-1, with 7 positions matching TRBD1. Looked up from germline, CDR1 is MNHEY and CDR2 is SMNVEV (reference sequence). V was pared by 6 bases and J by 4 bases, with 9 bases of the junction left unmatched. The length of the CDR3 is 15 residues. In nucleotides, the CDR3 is TGTGCCAGCAGCGCCGGGACAGCTTCGTACAATGAGCAGTTCTTC. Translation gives CASSAGTASYNEQFF.

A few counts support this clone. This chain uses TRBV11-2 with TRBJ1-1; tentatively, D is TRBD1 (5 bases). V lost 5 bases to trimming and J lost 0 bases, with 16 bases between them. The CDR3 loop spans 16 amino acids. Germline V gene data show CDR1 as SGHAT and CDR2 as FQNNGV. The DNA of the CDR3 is TGTGCCAGCAGCCCGAGGGCGGGGGGGTTGAACACTGAAGCTTTCTTT. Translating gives CASSPRAGGLNTEAFF.

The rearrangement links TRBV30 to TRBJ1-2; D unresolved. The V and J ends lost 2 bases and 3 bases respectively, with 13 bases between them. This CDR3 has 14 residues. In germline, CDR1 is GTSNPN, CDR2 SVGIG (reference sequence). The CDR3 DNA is TGTGCCTGGAGTTCCGGGGTTTTCTACTATGGCTACACCTTC. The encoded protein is CAWSSGVFYYGYTF.

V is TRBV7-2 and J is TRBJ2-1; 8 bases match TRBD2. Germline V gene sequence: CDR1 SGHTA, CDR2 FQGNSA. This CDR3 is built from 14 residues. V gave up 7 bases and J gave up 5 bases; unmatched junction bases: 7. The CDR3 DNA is TGTGCCAGCACCCTCGGGCGGGGGGACAATGAGCAGTTCTTC. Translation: CASTLGRGDNEQFF.

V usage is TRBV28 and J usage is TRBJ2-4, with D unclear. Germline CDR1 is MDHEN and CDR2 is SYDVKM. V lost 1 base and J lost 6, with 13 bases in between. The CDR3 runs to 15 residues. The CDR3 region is CASSLFTESGNIQYF. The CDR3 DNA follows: TGTGCCAGCAGTTTATTTACTGAGAGTGGAAACATTCAGTACTTC.

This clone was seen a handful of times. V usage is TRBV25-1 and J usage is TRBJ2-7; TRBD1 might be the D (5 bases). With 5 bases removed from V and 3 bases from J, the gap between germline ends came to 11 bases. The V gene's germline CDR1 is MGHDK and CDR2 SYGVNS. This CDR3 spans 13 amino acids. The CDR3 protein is CASSSQRGYEQYF. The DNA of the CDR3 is TGTGCCAGCAGTTCCCAAAGGGGCTACGAGCAGTACTTC.

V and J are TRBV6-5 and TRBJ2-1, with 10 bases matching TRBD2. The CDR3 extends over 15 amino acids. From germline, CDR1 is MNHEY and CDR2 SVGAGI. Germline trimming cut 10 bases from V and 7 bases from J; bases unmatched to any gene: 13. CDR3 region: CATRAASGSENEQFF. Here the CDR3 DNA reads TGTGCCACCAGAGCGGCTAGCGGGAGTGAGAATGAGCAGTTCTTC.

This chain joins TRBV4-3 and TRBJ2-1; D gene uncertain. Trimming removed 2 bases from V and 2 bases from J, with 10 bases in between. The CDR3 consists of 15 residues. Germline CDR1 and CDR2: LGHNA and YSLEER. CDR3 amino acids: CASSQTLVPYNEQFF. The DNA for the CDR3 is TGCGCCAGCAGCCAAACCTTAGTCCCCTACAATGAGCAGTTCTTC.

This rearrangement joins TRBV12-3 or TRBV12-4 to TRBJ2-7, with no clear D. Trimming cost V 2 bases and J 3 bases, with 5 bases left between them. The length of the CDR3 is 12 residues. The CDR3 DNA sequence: TGTGCCAGCAGTTTAACGGGCTACGAGCAGTACTTC. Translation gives CASSLTGYEQYF.